This entry lists 14 T cell receptor beta chains sequenced from one sample in a study of human T cells and chemical hapten exposure. Time point defined: patch test 1, 2 weeks after DPC sensitization. Specified treatment: therapeutic diphenylcyclopropenone sensitization with weekly scalp DPC. Unfractionated whole blood yielded total RNA. TCRdb recomputed calls from the RACE reads with MiXCR, one row per CDR3 protein. The table lists about 34,000 distinct CDR3 sequences, roughly 6.4% of them singletons. The source material was whole blood, sampled in connection with sensitization to the hapten diphenylcyclopropenone (DPC). The receptors originated from a woman aged 25-40 years with alopecia areata. Some clones in this sample may be carry-over from other donors' samples.

V gene TRBV27 combines with J gene TRBJ2-7; perhaps TRBD2 as D (5 bases). V lost 5 bases, J lost 6 bases, and 14 bases lay in between. Looked up from germline, CDR1 is MNHEY and CDR2 is SMNVEV (reference sequence). The CDR3 spans 13 residues. In DNA form, the CDR3 reads TGTGCCAGCAGTGGACCATCTAGCCGCGAGCAGTACTTC. As protein: CASSGPSSREQYF.

At least ten counts were recorded for this clonotype. This chain joins TRBV5-1 and TRBJ2-5; D unresolved. Germline V CDR1 and CDR2: SGHRS, YFSETQ. Trimming pared 0 bases from V and 3 bases from J, leaving 9 bases between. The CDR3 spans 14 residues. In DNA form, the CDR3 reads TGCGCCAGCAGCTTGGCCACCAGCGAAGAGACCCAGTACTTC. Amino acids: CASSLATSEETQYF.

This clonotype has a count of ten or more. As DNA, the CDR3 is TGCAGCGTCGCCTTGGCCTTAAATCAGCCCCAGCATTTT. Encoded protein: CSVALALNQPQHF. The chain employs TRBV29-1 and TRBJ1-5, with no clear D. The CDR3 has 13 amino acids. V was trimmed by 6 bases and J by 4 bases, leaving 13 bases between them. The germline gives CDR1 SQVTM, CDR2 ANQGSEA.

The chain recombines TRBV2 with TRBJ2-5; 7 bases fit TRBD1. Per the germline V gene, CDR1 is SNHLY and CDR2 is FYNNEI. The J segment lost 7 bases and the V segment lost 8 bases, leaving 7 bases of the junction unmatched. The CDR3 spans 12 residues. CDR3 sequence (DNA): TGTGCCAGCCTGGACAGGAAGGGGACCCAGTACTTC. This encodes CASLDRKGTQYF. Based on the CDR3 plus reference TRBV2 and TRBJ2-5, the full variable domain is EPEVTQTPSHQVTQMGQEVILRCVPISNHLYFYWYRQILGQKVEFLVSFYNNEISEKSEIFDDQFSVERPDGSNFTLKIRSTKLEDSAMYFCASLDRKGTQYFGPGTRLLVL.

The table lists this clonotype with a few counts. The V call is TRBV12-3 or TRBV12-4, the J call TRBJ2-2, with D hard to call. V gave up 7 bases and J gave up 0 bases, with 15 bases separating them. The CDR3 has 16 amino acids. The CDR3 is CASNIGLTANTGELFF. The CDR3 DNA sequence: TGTGCCAGCAACATTGGGCTGACCGCGAACACCGGGGAGCTGTTTTTT.

The rearrangement links TRBV11-2 to TRBJ1-1; D not resolved. Germline V gives CDR1 SGHAT, CDR2 FQNNGV. The CDR3 sequence is 16 residues long. The ends were cut back, 5 bases at V and 2 bases at J, with 18 bases in the middle. The CDR3 loop is CASSGPVGAINTEAFF. In DNA form, the CDR3 reads TGTGCCAGCAGCGGACCAGTGGGAGCAATAAACACTGAAGCTTTCTTT. The entire variable domain, with the rest obtained from reference TRBV11-2 and TRBJ1-1, is as follows: EAGVAQSPRYKIIEKRQSVAFWCNPISGHATLYWYQQILGQGPKLLIQFQNNGVVDDSQLPKDRFSAERLKGVDSTLKIQPAKLEDSAVYLCASSGPVGAINTEAFFGQGTRLTVV.

This clonotype turned up a few times. The chain recombines TRBV27 with TRBJ2-1; 7 positions agree with TRBD2. CDR3 size: 12 residues. The trim removed 4 bases at V and 7 bases at J, leaving 1 base unmatched. From germline, CDR1 is MNHEY and CDR2 SMNVEV (reference sequence). CDR3 sequence reads: CASSWGGNEQFF. The DNA for the CDR3 is TGTGCCAGCAGTTGGGGGGGGAATGAGCAGTTCTTC.

This chain uses TRBV6-1 with TRBJ2-7; 7 bases are a match to TRBD1. The V gene's germline CDR1 is MNHNS and CDR2 SASEGT. J lost 1 base, V lost 3 bases, and 3 bases had no gene match. The CDR3 loop spans 14 amino acids. The CDR3 DNA reads as TGTGCCAGCAGTGACCAGGGACAGTCCTACGAGCAGTACTTC. Protein: CASSDQGQSYEQYF.

In this sample, this clonotype turned up once. The gene calls are TRBV14 and TRBJ2-1, with TRBD2 matching 7 bases. After removal of 4 bases from V and 2 bases from J, the junction contained 5 bases not matched to a gene. The length of the CDR3 is 15 residues. In germline, CDR1 is SGHDN, CDR2 FVKESK. CDR3 in amino acids: CASSPEAGTYNEQFF. CDR3 DNA: TGTGCCAGCAGCCCGGAAGCGGGGACCTACAATGAGCAGTTCTTC. The complete variable domain, with remaining parts taken from reference TRBV14 and TRBJ2-1, reads EAGVTQFPSHSVIEKGQTVTLRCDPISGHDNLYWYRRVMGKEIKFLLHFVKESKQDESGMPNNRFLAERTGGTYSTLKVQPAELEDSGVYFCASSPEAGTYNEQFFGPGTRLTVL.

This rearrangement joins TRBV7-6 to TRBJ2-5; D could derive from TRBD1 or TRBD2 (5 bases each). CDR3 length: 13 amino acids. With 2 bases removed from V and 5 bases from J, the gap between germline ends came to 9 bases. Per the germline V gene, CDR1 is SGHVS and CDR2 is FNYEAQ. The CDR3 loop reads CASSLYGTETQYF. The CDR3 nucleotides read TGTGCCAGCAGCTTATATGGGACGGAGACCCAGTACTTC.

As regards this clonotype: A much bigger clone sits one base away, suggesting this may be a read error. The chain combines TRBV6-2 or TRBV6-3 with TRBJ2-1; 8 nucleotides line up with TRBD2. This CDR3 comprises 16 residues. Germline-derived CDR1 and CDR2 are MNHEY and SVGEGT. CDR3 nucleotides: TGTGCCAGCACCGGTACCGGGACTAGTGTGTACAATGAGCAGTTATTC. Protein product: CASTGTGTSVYNEQLF.

In its sample, this clonotype was seen many times. The DNA for the CDR3 is TGCGCCAGCAGCCAAGGATTGAACTCCTATAATTCACCCCTCCACTTT. It specifies CASSQGLNSYNSPLHF. The V and J genes are TRBV4-3 and TRBJ1-6, with no clear D. This CDR3 is built from 16 residues. V gave up 1 base and J gave up 0 bases, with 7 bases separating them. Germline-derived CDR1 and CDR2 are LGHNA and YSLEER.

This clonotype was seen many times. The V call is TRBV5-5, the J call TRBJ2-7; no clear D gene. Germline assignment: CDR1 SGHKS and CDR2 YYEKEE (reference sequence). V lost 4 bases and J 3 bases, leaving 17 bases between the germline ends. CDR3 length: 15 residues. Here the CDR3 reads CASSAGGQAIYEQYF. The CDR3 nucleotides read TGTGCCAGCAGCGCTGGTGGGCAGGCCATCTACGAGCAGTACTTC.

This clonotype was picked up a small number of times. This chain joins TRBV28 and TRBJ2-7; TRBD2 matches at 13 bases. This CDR3 is built from 15 residues. The germline V gene encodes CDR1 MDHEN and CDR2 SYDVKM. V was pared by 6 bases and J by 7 bases, with 9 bases of the junction left unmatched. CDR3 protein: CASRVTSGGAWEQYF. CDR3 in DNA: TGTGCCAGCAGAGTCACTAGCGGGGGGGCCTGGGAGCAGTACTTC.